This T cell receptor (beta chain) was sequenced during a study of blood T cells in healthy people across ages. The second PCR ran about 6 to 11 cycles with a sample-barcoded 5' primer and J-beta primers. The authors tagged each cDNA molecule using a template-switch adaptor with 12 random nucleotides. MiXCR was run by TCRdb on the 5' RACE reads, yielding one entry per CDR3 protein. The sample records over 1,500,000 distinct CDR3 sequences, about 50% being singletons. Healthy Russian Caucasian donors spanned ages roughly 6 to 90 years. Sequencing input: blood. This TCR was recovered from a woman aged 40 to 55 in good health.

This CDR3 is CASRGTSGGPQAYEQYF. The CDR3 nucleotides are TGTGCCAGCAGAGGGACTAGCGGGGGGCCCCAGGCCTACGAGCAGTACTTC. The chain has TRBV6-2 or TRBV6-3 and TRBJ2-7; 15 bases are shared with TRBD2. The trim removed 6 bases at V and 2 bases at J, leaving 8 bases unmatched. CDR3 length: 17 residues. Germline V gene data show CDR1 as MNHEY and CDR2 as SVGEGT.